A single sample is the source of the 28 T cell receptor beta chains below, sequenced in a study of cytomegalovirus exposure and HLA in healthy donors. A multiplex PCR was run with 60 Vbeta primers and 13 Jbeta primers. Clones were sequenced by immunoSEQ multiplex PCR, and TCRdb holds only the in-frame ones, with some missing. The sample consists of tens of thousands of clones, roughly 85% of them appearing once. Material for sequencing was PBMCs. The source is a woman aged 18-30 years in good health and CMV-seronegative.

V and J are TRBV29-1 and TRBJ1-4; no clear D gene. Germline CDR1 reads SQVTM; CDR2 reads ANQGSEA. The length of the CDR3 is 11 residues. V was pared by 3 bases and J by 6 bases, with 5 bases between. The CDR3 DNA sequence: TGCAGCGTTGATTCTGATGAAAAACTGTTTTTT. Amino acids: CSVDSDEKLFF.

This clone has just one count. The DNA of the CDR3 is TGTGCCAGCAGCCCGGGTCGGACAGGGGCCGCCCACTATGGCTACACCTTC. This gives the protein CASSPGRTGAAHYGYTF. V is TRBV7-3 and J is TRBJ1-2; 9 bases agree with TRBD1. This CDR3 has 17 amino acids. In germline, CDR1 is SGHTA, CDR2 FQGTGA. Trimming at V came to 5 bases and at J to 3 bases, leaving 13 bases not matched to a gene.

This chain connects TRBV2 to TRBJ2-1; 7 nucleotides align to TRBD1. From germline, CDR1 is SNHLY and CDR2 FYNNEI. The V segment lost 6 bases and the J segment 0 bases; nucleotides outside the gene matches: 5. This CDR3 contains 15 residues. CDR3 sequence reads: CASRGDSSSYNEQFF. CDR3 in DNA: TGTGCCAGCAGGGGGGACAGCTCCTCCTACAATGAGCAGTTCTTC.

In this sample, this clone turned up once. The V call is TRBV30, the J call TRBJ2-5; unclear D gene. Germline V gives CDR1 GTSNPN, CDR2 SVGIG (reference sequence). The CDR3 loop spans 14 amino acids. V lost 2 bases and J lost 1, with 11 bases in between. The CDR3 coding sequence is TGTGCCTGGAGTAAGGTGAGGAGCCAAGAGACCCAGTACTTC. Protein sequence: CAWSKVRSQETQYF. Full variable domain (remainder filled in from reference TRBV30 and TRBJ2-5): SQTIHQWPATLVQPVGSPLSLECTVEGTSNPNLYWYRQAAGRGLQLLFYSVGIGQISSEVPQNLSASRPQDRQFILSSKKLLLSDSGFYLCAWSKVRSQETQYFGPGTRLLVL.

As for this clone: An end of the junction does not agree with germline; a read error may underlie this. The chain has TRBV7-7 and TRBJ2-3; 10 bases match TRBD1. CDR1 and CDR2 from the germline V gene are SSHAT and FNYEAQ (reference sequence). The CDR3 extends over 19 amino acids. The CDR3 here is CASSLTSYGGTGARDTQYF. CDR3 DNA: TGTGCTAGCAGCTTGACCAGTTATGGTGGGACAGGGGCGAGGGATACGCAGTATTTT.

The chain has TRBV5-4 and TRBJ1-2; D is perhaps TRBD1 (5 bases). The CDR3 has 13 amino acids. Germline values: CDR1 SGHNT, CDR2 YYREEE (reference sequence). V gave up 1 base and J gave up 4 bases, with 8 bases separating them. The CDR3 here is CASSLQGGYGYTF. DNA of the CDR3: TGTGCCAGCAGCTTGCAGGGTGGCTATGGCTACACCTTC.

The table lists this clone with a count of one. The chain recombines TRBV6-5 with TRBJ1-1, with D tentatively TRBD1 (5 bases). CDR3 length: 15 amino acids. Germline V CDR1 and CDR2: MNHEY, SVGAGI. Trimming took off 4 bases at V and 3 bases at J, with 15 bases between the two ends. This CDR3 reads CASSFQPGLHTEAFF. The CDR3 coding sequence is TGTGCCAGCAGTTTCCAACCGGGACTTCACACTGAAGCTTTCTTT.

V is TRBV7-3 and J is TRBJ2-7; D uncertain. Germline V gene lookup returns CDR1 SGHTA and CDR2 FQGTGA. V was pared by 1 base and J by 2 bases, with 6 bases between. The CDR3 extends over 13 amino acids. The CDR3 is CASSLNAAYEQYF. In nucleotides, the CDR3 is TGTGCCAGCAGCTTAAACGCGGCCTACGAGCAGTACTTC.

Worth noting for this clone: A read error may produce the germline difference seen at one junction end. The chain uses TRBV27 and TRBJ2-4; D is perhaps TRBD2 (5 bases). Germline-derived CDR1 and CDR2 are MNHEY and SMNVEV (reference sequence). CDR3 size: 15 residues. The CDR3 DNA sequence: TGTGCCAGCAGTCTGCGATCGGGGAAAGAAAACAGTCAGTACTTC. Translating gives CASSLRSGKENSQYF.

The rearrangement links TRBV27 to TRBJ2-1, with D maybe TRBD2 (6 bases). This CDR3 has 15 amino acids. Germline loops: CDR1 MNHEY, CDR2 SMNVEV (reference sequence). Trimming cost V 5 bases and J 4 bases, with 15 bases left between them. The DNA for the CDR3 is TGTGCCAGCAGTAGGATAGCGGAAGGATACAATGAGCAGTTCTTC. This codes for CASSRIAEGYNEQFF.

The rearrangement uses TRBV2 and TRBJ2-7; D may be TRBD1 (5 bases). Trimming shortened V by 6 bases and J by 0 bases, and 6 bases separated the two germline ends. CDR3 size: 12 residues. Looked up from germline, CDR1 is SNHLY and CDR2 is FYNNEI. CDR3 loop: CASRDNSYEQYF. In DNA, the CDR3 is TGTGCCAGCAGGGACAACTCCTACGAGCAGTACTTC.

This rearrangement joins TRBV16 to TRBJ1-4, with D maybe TRBD1 (6 bases). The V end lost 4 bases, the J end lost 4 bases, and 16 bases lay between the germline ends. The CDR3 is made up of 16 amino acids. Germline V CDR1 and CDR2: KGHSY, FQNENV. As DNA, the CDR3 is TGTGCCAGCAGCCCCTTCGGGGGGCAGGGTAATGAAAAACTGTTTTTT. As protein: CASSPFGGQGNEKLFF.

CDR3 DNA: TGTGCCAGCAGTCCAGGGGACAGGGAGGACAATGAGCAGTTCTTC. Protein: CASSPGDREDNEQFF. V gene TRBV28 combines with J gene TRBJ2-1; the match to TRBD1 covers 9 bases. Germline trimming cut 5 bases from V and 5 bases from J; bases unmatched to any gene: 7. CDR3 size: 15 residues. Germline V gene sequence: CDR1 MDHEN, CDR2 SYDVKM. The full variable domain, rest sourced from reference TRBV28 and TRBJ2-1, is DVKVTQSSRYLVKRTGEKVFLECVQDMDHENMFWYRQDPGLGLRLIYFSYDVKMKEKGDIPEGYSVSREKKERFSLILESASTNQTSMYLCASSPGDREDNEQFFGPGTRLTVL.

The chain employs TRBV6-5 and TRBJ1-4; no clear D gene. Germline-derived CDR1 and CDR2 are MNHEY and SVGAGI. The V gene lost 0 bases and the J gene lost 8 bases, with 16 bases spanning the gap. The CDR3 is made up of 16 amino acids. The CDR3 spells CASSYSMETVREKLFF. CDR3 DNA sequence: TGTGCCAGCAGTTACTCGATGGAAACGGTGAGGGAAAAACTGTTTTTT.

The chain carries TRBV28 and TRBJ2-7, with 8 bases fitting TRBD2. The CDR3 is made up of 14 amino acids. Germline assignment: CDR1 MDHEN and CDR2 SYDVKM. V trimming: 5 bases; J trimming: 3 bases; junction bases outside the gene matches: 6. The CDR3 here is CASSDLAGDYEQYF. CDR3 nucleotides: TGTGCCAGCAGTGATCTAGCGGGCGACTACGAGCAGTACTTC.

This clone was counted a single time. The chain has TRBV27 and TRBJ1-2; D is perhaps TRBD1 (5 bases). V was clipped by 5 bases and J by 1 base, with 11 bases between them. Germline V lookup: CDR1 MNHEY, CDR2 SMNVEV (reference sequence). The CDR3 is made up of 14 amino acids. CDR3 in amino acids: CASSPTTDNYGYTF. Written as DNA, the CDR3 is TGTGCCAGCAGTCCCACGACAGATAACTATGGCTACACCTTC.

Only a few counts were recorded for this clone. The V and J genes are TRBV27 and TRBJ2-5; 12 bases line up with TRBD2. Germline lookup yields CDR1 MNHEY and CDR2 SMNVEV (reference sequence). CDR3 length equals 16 residues. The V and J ends lost 5 bases and 6 bases, in that order; junction bases with no gene match: 10. The CDR3 protein is CASSKALAGGRKTQYF. CDR3 DNA: TGTGCCAGCAGTAAGGCGCTAGCGGGAGGGCGGAAGACCCAGTACTTC.

The V gene is TRBV4-1, the J gene TRBJ1-1, with 7 bases fitting TRBD1. The trim removed 4 bases at V and 0 bases at J, leaving 5 bases unmatched. From germline, CDR1 is MGHRA and CDR2 YSYEKL. The CDR3 length is 15 residues. CDR3 amino acids: CASSLRDSMNTEAFF. The CDR3 nucleotides are TGCGCCAGCAGCCTCCGGGACAGCATGAACACTGAAGCTTTCTTT.

The genes are TRBV19 and TRBJ2-4, with 9 bases identical to TRBD1. J gave up 0 bases and V 4 bases, and 7 bases lay outside the gene matches. The CDR3 totals 17 residues. The germline V gene encodes CDR1 LNHDA and CDR2 SQIVND (reference sequence). Here the CDR3 DNA reads TGTGCCAGTAGTACGATAACAGGGGGCTTAGCCAAAAACATTCAGTACTTC. Translated: CASSTITGGLAKNIQYF.

The V and J genes are TRBV7-2 and TRBJ1-5; D remains unclear. The ends were cut back, 5 bases at V and 3 bases at J, with 8 bases in the middle. This CDR3 contains 13 residues. Germline V gene lookup returns CDR1 SGHTA and CDR2 FQGNSA. The DNA of the CDR3 is TGTGCCAGCAGCGACGGGAACAATCAGCCCCAGCATTTT. As protein: CASSDGNNQPQHF.

This clone was seen more than once but under ten times. The rearrangement links TRBV4-2 to TRBJ2-3; TRBD2 matches at 12 bases. V lost 0 bases, J lost 3 bases, and 1 base stayed unmatched. CDR1 and CDR2 (germline): LGHNA, YNFKEQ. The length of the CDR3 is 16 residues. The CDR3 coding sequence is TGTGCCAGCAGCCAAGATCTAGCGGGAGGGACAGATACGCAGTATTTT. It is translated as CASSQDLAGGTDTQYF.

CDR3 loop: CASSLARVYGYTF. CDR3 nucleotides: TGTGCCAGCAGCTTAGCCAGGGTCTATGGCTACACCTTC. The chain recombines TRBV7-9 with TRBJ1-2; tentative D call: TRBD1 (5 bases). V was trimmed by 0 bases and J by 4 bases, leaving 6 bases between them. Per the germline V gene, CDR1 is SEHNR and CDR2 is FQNEAQ (reference sequence). The CDR3 runs to 13 residues.

The chain carries TRBV27 and TRBJ2-7; possible D gene TRBD2, 6 bases. The germline CDR1 and CDR2 sequences are MNHEY and SMNVEV (reference sequence). The CDR3 is made up of 14 amino acids. The V gene lost 5 bases and the J gene lost 0 bases, with 11 bases spanning the gap. CDR3 bases: TGTGCCAGCAGTCGCGGGGCAAACTCCTACGAGCAGTACTTC. Its protein is CASSRGANSYEQYF.

In the case of this clone: An end of the junction does not agree with germline; a read error may underlie this. The V and J genes are TRBV5-4 and TRBJ2-6, with 14 bases matching TRBD2. Looked up from germline, CDR1 is SGHNT and CDR2 is YYREEE (reference sequence). The CDR3 spans 20 residues. The CDR3 loop is CASSIGTSGGFYSGANGLTF. DNA of the CDR3: TGTGCCAGCAGCATCGGGACTAGCGGGGGATTTTACTCTGGGGCCAACGGCCTGACTTTC.

The gene calls are TRBV5-6 and TRBJ2-6; D is possibly TRBD1 (5 bases). The V gene lost 0 bases and the J gene lost 0 bases, with 10 bases spanning the gap. The length of the CDR3 is 17 residues. The V gene's germline CDR1 is SGHDT and CDR2 YYEEEE. The chain's CDR3 is CASSLDGAPSGANVLTF. DNA of the CDR3: TGTGCCAGCAGCTTGGATGGGGCCCCCTCTGGGGCCAACGTCCTGACTTTC.

The chain employs TRBV28 and TRBJ2-3; 8 nucleotides line up with TRBD1. CDR1 MDHEN and CDR2 SYDVKM come from the germline V gene. The ends lost 4 bases at V and 0 bases at J; junction bases unmatched: 3. This CDR3 has 15 residues. The CDR3 sequence is CASSYRGFSTDTQYF. In DNA, the CDR3 is TGTGCCAGCAGTTACAGGGGGTTTAGCACAGATACGCAGTATTTT. The full variable domain, rest sourced from reference TRBV28 and TRBJ2-3, is DVKVTQSSRYLVKRTGEKVFLECVQDMDHENMFWYRQDPGLGLRLIYFSYDVKMKEKGDIPEGYSVSREKKERFSLILESASTNQTSMYLCASSYRGFSTDTQYFGPGTRLTVL.

V is TRBV7-9 and J is TRBJ2-3; TRBD2 matches at 12 bases. This CDR3 is 18 amino acids long. The germline CDR1 and CDR2 sequences are SEHNR and FQNEAQ (reference sequence). J was trimmed by 4 bases and V by 5 bases; bases with no gene match: 13. Here the CDR3 reads CASSNTSGRPLGADTQYF. DNA of the CDR3: TGTGCCAGCAGCAATACTAGCGGGAGGCCTCTCGGGGCAGATACGCAGTATTTT.

This rearrangement joins TRBV27 to TRBJ2-2, with D tentatively TRBD2 (7 bases). V was pared by 2 bases and J by 3 bases, with 13 bases between. The CDR3 has 16 residues. Germline CDR1 reads MNHEY; CDR2 reads SMNVEV (reference sequence). The chain's CDR3 is CASSLEAGAYTGELFF. DNA of the CDR3: TGTGCCAGCAGTTTAGAGGCGGGGGCCTACACCGGGGAGCTGTTTTTT.